This T cell receptor (beta chain) comes out of a study of cytomegalovirus exposure and HLA in healthy donors (TCRdb year 2017). General notes on the study: An earlier analysis of 550 to 700 of the donors reported 250 to 350 Gb of sequence data and 100 million to 140 million unique TCR beta sequences from 190 million or so T cells. In addition to the first cohort of 666 subjects, a separate validation cohort of about 120 different subjects was used. Across approximately 420 genotyped donors of the cohort, an average of approximately 240,000 unique TCR beta nucleotide sequences per donor were sequenced, and approximately 19% of those sequences were non-productive. The study was designed to test whether signatures of past pathogen exposure could be identified by cataloging public T cell receptors. Donor age, sex, ethnicity and CMV serostatus were collected together with the repertoire data. All discovery cohort repertoires had been generated on a single sequencing platform. The number of donors typed differed by locus, with roughly 620-630 for A, B, C, DRB1 and DQB1, more than 500 for DQA1, 600 to 610 for DPA1, and some 470 for DPB1. In a later genetic analysis, genome-wide SNP genotypes for about 60% of the 666 donors were used, and that subset was treated as a discovery cohort. Of the 398 genotyped donors, over 65% fell in the genetic ancestry cluster associated with self-reported Caucasian donors. About 300 gigabases of sequencing data and approximately 84 million unique TCR sequences were included in an early release covering several hundred HLA-typed donors. Class I and class II HLA loci were covered by the typing at four-digit resolution. The study used immunosequencing to profile the T cell repertoires of approximately 690 subjects and linked those repertoires to cytomegalovirus serostatus. In an earlier analysis of 500 to 650 of the donors, high-throughput TCR beta sequencing was used to judge whether each TCR beta V gene segment behaved as functional or pseudogenic. Four to six DR-DQ haplotypes were handled as single units for association and clustering, since linkage in the cohort was strong. To predict cytomegalovirus infection status, the study combined high-throughput TCR immunosequencing, statistical association of individual TCRs with disease status, and machine learning. Rather than using new phenotypic data, the later analysis identified candidate immune exposures from TCR beta sequences and from how often those sequences occurred across donors. A later analysis re-analyzed previously published TCR beta repertoires from roughly 690 donors and added high-resolution HLA genotyping to study TCR occurrence patterns.

About this clone itself: Its cognate antigen has yet to be identified.

Preparation of the library involved the immunoSEQ multiplex PCR assay. The multiplex PCR relied on a mix of 60 forward primers for TCR Vbeta segments and 13 reverse primers for TCR Jbeta segments. The CDR3 region of rearranged TCR beta genes was amplified from genomic DNA by a multiplex PCR assay. Amplified TCR beta libraries were sequenced as 87-base-pair reads on the Illumina HiSeq System. The original methods were these. Across the roughly 670 repertoires, a later analysis counted 75 million to 90 million unique TCR beta chains, 9 million to 14 million of which were shared by at least two donors. To remove PCR and sequencing errors, raw reads were error-corrected and collapsed into unique sequences using a nearest-neighbor algorithm that merged closely related sequences. Alignment of CDR3 sequences to IMGT reference sequences was used to assign V, D and J gene segments. Each retained sequence needed at least a six-nucleotide match to both a V gene segment and a J gene segment. Rearrangements were classified as productive when the CDR3 lacked stop codons and remained in frame with V and J, and all other rearrangements were classified as non-productive. CDR3 was defined according to IMGT convention as the region running from the second conserved V-encoded cysteine to the conserved J-encoded phenylalanine. Sequences without an unambiguous match to a single V gene segment were excluded from the earlier analysis of several hundred of the donors. An earlier analysis of approximately 590 of the donors called V segments functional above 56.7% productive rearrangements and segregating when the between-donor standard deviation exceeded 5%. To diagnose cytomegalovirus status from the catalog of TCR beta chain sequences, a statistical classification framework was built. A later analysis assigned V and J genes by comparing TCR nucleotide sequences with IMGT/GENE-DB human TR gene sequences. A later analysis assigned CDR3 sequences and most-parsimonious VDJ recombination scenarios with the TCRdist pipeline. In a later analysis, each TCR beta chain was defined by its CDR3 amino acid sequence together with its V-gene family, and reads without a unique V-gene family were excluded. To address suspected cross-contamination and a sequencing artifact, a later analysis removed approximately 590 highly shared, low-generation-probability nucleotide sequences. For each public chain, a later analysis derived a clonal expansion index from normalized ranks of inferred template counts within each repertoire. In a later analysis, generation probabilities were computed using a VDJ recombination model fitted to out-of-frame rearrangements, and the results were checked against IGoR. In a later analysis, TCR-TCR, TCR-HLA and TCR-CMV co-occurrence was scored with hypergeometric tests, and a repertoire-size bias correction was applied to TCR pairs. A later analysis estimated false discovery rates by permuting HLA or CMV assignments 20 times. In a later analysis, co-occurring TCRs were grouped using DBSCAN, with TCRdist sequence similarity added in when clustering inside HLA-allele-positive subsets. Repertoires with fewer than 30,000 or more than 120,000 public chains, plus five repertoires with anomalous nucleotide sharing, were excluded from co-occurrence clustering. TCRdb's version of the immuneACCESS table is confined to in-frame rearrangements and falls short of the full clone set. An unresolved V gene accounts for under half of the shortfall where checked; the remainder is of unknown origin. The V and J calls and clone size were taken over from that table, and D and trimming were inferred from the DNA. This sample's records show some 120,000 clones. The top ten constitute approximately 2.6% of the sample.

CDR1 SGHDN and CDR2 FVKESK are derived from the germline V gene. V loses 1 base at its end and J loses 4 bases; junction bases beyond the gene matches: 13. Measured from the cysteine to the phenylalanine, the CDR3 is 17 residues long. Just CDR3 DNA is preserved here, 51 bases in frame from base 1. The paper's findings and limits, for the study overall: Cytomegalovirus status was reported to be diagnosed by the classifier with high specificity and sensitivity in both the original and validation cohorts. In vitro tests confirmed that a few of the cytomegalovirus-associated TCR beta chains recognize cytomegalovirus antigens. In a later genetic analysis, a missense DCLRE1C variant was associated with V-gene and J-gene trimming of TCR beta chains, and the association was replicated in an independent cohort. The sequencing pipeline was judged likely to have produced a cluster of highly shared sequence variants as a technical artifact. A further reported finding was that TCR beta sequences accurately predicted the HLA-A and HLA-B alleles for most subjects in the first cohort. In the study, around 160 TCR beta chains were listed as associated with cytomegalovirus. The earlier analysis of 587 of the donors excluded some 15 rarely observed V segments, including chromosome 9 orphons, because counts were too low. According to a later analysis, TCR association rates differed among HLA loci, with DRB1 alleles showing the most associated TCRs and HLA-C alleles showing the fewest. A later analysis reported that several top co-occurrence clusters appeared linked to parvovirus B19, influenza, CMV and Epstein-Barr virus. Compared with the roughly 670-donor mean, donors in an Asian-associated ancestry cluster had fewer N-insertions in productive TCRs, according to a later genetic analysis. CMV serostatus was the only immune exposure information available for the cohort. Linkage disequilibrium might explain the correlated functional status among segregating V segments, but an unknown experimental factor could not be excluded. HLA typing was unavailable for some donors at each locus, so association tests used only the typed subset. This cohort had only TCR beta chains sequenced, and the lack of alpha or paired-chain data limited which features could be detected. Across donors, most TCR sequences were observed very rarely, whereas some public TCRs were present in many individuals. According to a later analysis, most CMV-associated TCR beta chains appeared to be HLA-restricted, and the HLA associations seemed to be driven largely by CMV exposure. In an earlier analysis of more than 500 of the donors, most TCR beta V segments appeared in productive rearrangements about 87% or about 30% of the time, broadly matching IMGT annotations. The presence/absence analyses assumed that sequencing depth was roughly uniform across donors, and that assumption may not be true. Specific HLA alleles were associated with 16,951 TCR beta sequences at a false discovery rate of 0.05 in a later analysis. When HLA alleles, especially DR and DQ, strongly co-occurred, TCR associations were difficult to assign to individual alleles. The 87-base-pair reads could not distinguish some IMGT-functional V segments, including TRBV6-2 and TRBV6-3, so those segments were excluded. Compared with equally common non-associated chains, HLA-associated TCR beta chains in a later analysis were more clonally expanded and had lower generation probabilities. It was suggested by the authors that the approach could potentially be generalized to other disease states and immunological phenotypes.

In total, approximately 700 healthy bone marrow donors made up the cohort. At the time of sampling, every cohort member was nominally healthy, though immune exposures that went unrecorded were likely present. The donor was CMV seronegative and belonged to the group of over 350 seronegative cohort members. Each donor provided a peripheral blood sample, and peripheral blood mononuclear cells were used for TCR beta sequencing. The Qiagen DNeasy Blood Extraction Kit was used to extract genomic DNA from the blood cell samples. The clonotype comes from a man aged 25-45 years in good health and CMV-seronegative. Sample: PBMCs. The chain employs TRBV14 and TRBJ2-7; 7 bases in the middle match TRBD1. The CDR3 protein sequence reads: CASSQGSPGQNYYEQYF. The bases read TGTGCCAGCAGCCAAGGAAGTCCGGGACAGAATTATTACGAGCAGTACTTC.